The present entry profiles one T cell receptor beta chain with its context. The CDR3 runs to 18 residues. Germline CDR1 is MDHEN and CDR2 is SYDVKM. Unmatched junction bases numbered 9, after V lost 3 bases and J lost 1 base. The sample originates from a study of T cell changes during pregnancy in multiple sclerosis. The method was immunoSEQ multiplex PCR; TCRdb's version includes in-frame clones alone and lacks a portion of them. The data contain tens of thousands of clones, roughly 91% of them seen just once; the ten biggest clones take up about 1.5%. Source: peripheral blood, taken in the second trimester of pregnancy. The V gene is TRBV28, the J gene TRBJ2-6, with TRBD2 matching 7 bases. The TCR sequence derives from a female donor with multiple sclerosis, enrolled in a pregnancy study. CDR3 sequence reads: CASSFYPGRGSGANVLTF. In nucleotides, the CDR3 is TGTGCCAGCAGTTTTTATCCGGGGAGGGGTTCTGGGGCCAACGTCCTGACTTTC.